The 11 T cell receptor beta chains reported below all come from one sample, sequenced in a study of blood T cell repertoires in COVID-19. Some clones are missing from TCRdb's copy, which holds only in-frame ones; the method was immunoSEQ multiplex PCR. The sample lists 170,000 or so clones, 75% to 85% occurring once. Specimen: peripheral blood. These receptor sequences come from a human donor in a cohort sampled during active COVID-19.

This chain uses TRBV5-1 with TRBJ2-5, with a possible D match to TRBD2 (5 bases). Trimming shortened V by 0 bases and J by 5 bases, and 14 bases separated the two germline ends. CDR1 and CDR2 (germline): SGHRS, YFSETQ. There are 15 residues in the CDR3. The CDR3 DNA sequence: TGCGCCAGCAGCTTGGGACTGAAGTCGGGGGAGACCCAGTACTTC. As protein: CASSLGLKSGETQYF.

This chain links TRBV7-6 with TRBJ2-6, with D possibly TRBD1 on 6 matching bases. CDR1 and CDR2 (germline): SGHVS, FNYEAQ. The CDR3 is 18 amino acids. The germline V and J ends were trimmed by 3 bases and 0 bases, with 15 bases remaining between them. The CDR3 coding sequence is TGTGCCAGCAGCTTTGCCCGGCAGGGGTTCTCTGGGGCCAACGTCCTGACTTTC. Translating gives CASSFARQGFSGANVLTF.

CDR3 nucleotides: TGTGCCAGCACCTCTGCCGGGACAGGGGGCAGTGAGCAGTTCTTC. Residues: CASTSAGTGGSEQFF. The chain has TRBV28 and TRBJ2-1, with 12 positions matching TRBD1. The CDR3 totals 15 residues. The junction had 10 bases not matched to a gene; V was cut back by 7 bases and J by 9 bases. Germline CDR1 is MDHEN and CDR2 is SYDVKM.

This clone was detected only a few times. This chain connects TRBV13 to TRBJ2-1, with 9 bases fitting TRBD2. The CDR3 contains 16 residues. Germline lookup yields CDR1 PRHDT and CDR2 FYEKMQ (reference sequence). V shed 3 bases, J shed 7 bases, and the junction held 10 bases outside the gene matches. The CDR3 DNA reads TGTGCCAGCAGCTTCAGAGCGGGAGGCCAGGGGAATGAGCAGTTCTTC. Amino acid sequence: CASSFRAGGQGNEQFF. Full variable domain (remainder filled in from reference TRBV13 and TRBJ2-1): AAGVIQSPRHLIKEKRETATLKCYPIPRHDTVYWYQQGPGQDPQFLISFYEKMQSDKGSIPDRFSAQQFSDYHSELNMSSLELGDSALYFCASSFRAGGQGNEQFFGPGTRLTVL.

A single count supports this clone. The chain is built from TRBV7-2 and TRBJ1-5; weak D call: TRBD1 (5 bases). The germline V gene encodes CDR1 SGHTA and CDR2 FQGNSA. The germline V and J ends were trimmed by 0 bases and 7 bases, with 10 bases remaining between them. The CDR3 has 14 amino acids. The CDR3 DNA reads TGTGCCAGCAGCTTAGCGTCGCAGGGCCAGCCCCAGCATTTT. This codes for CASSLASQGQPQHF.

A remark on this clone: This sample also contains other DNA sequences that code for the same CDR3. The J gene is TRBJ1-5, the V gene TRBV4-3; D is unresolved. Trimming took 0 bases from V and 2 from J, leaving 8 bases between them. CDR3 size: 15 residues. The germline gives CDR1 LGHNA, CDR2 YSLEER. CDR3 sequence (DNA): TGCGCCAGCAGCCAAGACTACGGGGGCAATCAGCCCCAGCATTTT. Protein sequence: CASSQDYGGNQPQHF.

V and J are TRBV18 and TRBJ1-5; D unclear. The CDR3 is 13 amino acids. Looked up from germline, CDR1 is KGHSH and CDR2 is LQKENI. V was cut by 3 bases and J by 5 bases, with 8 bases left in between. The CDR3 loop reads CASSPEIDQPQHF. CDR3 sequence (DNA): TGTGCCAGCTCACCTGAAATAGATCAGCCCCAGCATTTT.

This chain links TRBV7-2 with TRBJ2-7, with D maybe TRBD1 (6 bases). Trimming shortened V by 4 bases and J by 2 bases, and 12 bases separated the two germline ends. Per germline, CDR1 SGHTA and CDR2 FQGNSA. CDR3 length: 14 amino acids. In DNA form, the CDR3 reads TGTGCCAGCAGCTGGACAGTGGGCCCCTACGAGCAGTACTTC. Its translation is CASSWTVGPYEQYF. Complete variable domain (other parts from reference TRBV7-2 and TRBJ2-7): GAGVSQSPSNKVTEKGKDVELRCDPISGHTALYWYRQSLGQGLEFLIYFQGNSAPDKSGLPSDRFSAERTGGSVSTLTIQRTQQEDSAVYLCASSWTVGPYEQYFGPGTRLTVT.

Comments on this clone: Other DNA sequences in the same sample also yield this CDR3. The chain's CDR3 is CASRTGNTEAFF. CDR3 nucleotides: TGTGCCAGCAGAACAGGGAACACTGAAGCTTTCTTT. The V and J genes are TRBV3-1 (or the pseudogene TRBV3-2) and TRBJ1-1; weak D call: TRBD1 (5 bases). Germline-derived CDR1 and CDR2 are LGHDT and YNNKEL (reference sequence). This CDR3 region has 12 residues. V gave up 6 bases and J gave up 1 base, with 6 bases separating them.

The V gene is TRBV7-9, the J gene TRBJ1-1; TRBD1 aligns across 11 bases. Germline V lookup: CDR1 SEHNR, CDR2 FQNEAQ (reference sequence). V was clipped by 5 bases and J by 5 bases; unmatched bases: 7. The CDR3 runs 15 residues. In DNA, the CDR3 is TGTGCCAGCAGCCCATCTGGACAGGGGGCAACTGAAGCTTTCTTT. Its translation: CASSPSGQGATEAFF.

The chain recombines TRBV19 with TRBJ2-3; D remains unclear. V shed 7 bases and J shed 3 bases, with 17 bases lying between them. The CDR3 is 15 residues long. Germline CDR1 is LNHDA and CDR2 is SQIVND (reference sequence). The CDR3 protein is CASTPTSVETDTQYF. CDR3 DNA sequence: TGTGCCAGTACCCCCACCTCGGTGGAGACAGATACGCAGTATTTT.